The 24 T cell receptor beta chains below all came from one sample that was sequenced in a study of cytomegalovirus exposure and HLA in healthy donors. The repertoire was sequenced with immunoSEQ multiplex PCR; TCRdb's copy has only in-frame clones and lacks some. Found here are more than 250,000 clones, 86% of them singletons; the top ten hold 0.7% to 0.85%. The sample taken for sequencing was PBMCs. These receptors came from a woman aged 18-29 years in good health and CMV-seronegative.

The V and J genes are TRBV10-1 and TRBJ2-7; D is perhaps TRBD1 (7 bases). The V gene's germline CDR1 is WNHNN and CDR2 SYGVQD (reference sequence). The CDR3 totals 17 residues. Between the trimmed V and J ends, which lost 3 bases and 2 bases, there was a span of 20 bases. This chain's CDR3 is CASSEDSRRDSTYEQYF. CDR3 bases: TGCGCCAGCAGTGAAGATTCTCGGCGGGACAGCACCTACGAGCAGTACTTC.

The J gene is TRBJ2-4, the V gene TRBV2; the D gene is possibly TRBD2 (6 bases). The germline CDR1 and CDR2 sequences are SNHLY and FYNNEI. CDR3 length: 15 amino acids. V lost 6 bases and J lost 0, with 12 bases in between. The CDR3 DNA reads TGTGCCAGCAGCGGGAGAGATCTAGCCAAAAACATTCAGTACTTC. This encodes CASSGRDLAKNIQYF.

The J gene is TRBJ2-7, the V gene TRBV7-6; 10 bases agree with TRBD2. The CDR3 runs to 17 residues. V lost 1 base, J lost 4 bases, and 10 bases stayed unmatched. Per germline, CDR1 SGHVS and CDR2 FNYEAQ. CDR3 protein: CASSLGVGPSGSYEQYF. CDR3 nucleotides: TGTGCCAGCAGCTTAGGAGTCGGGCCTAGCGGGAGTTACGAGCAGTACTTC. Full variable domain (rest looked up from reference TRBV7-6 and TRBJ2-7): GAGVSQSPRYKVTKRGQDVALRCDPISGHVSLYWYRQALGQGPEFLTYFNYEAQQDKSGLPNDRFSAERPEGSISTLTIQRTEQRDSAMYRCASSLGVGPSGSYEQYFGPGTRLTVT.

The chain joins TRBV28 to TRBJ1-4; a weak D match, TRBD1 (5 bases). This CDR3 is 17 amino acids long. Germline lookup yields CDR1 MDHEN and CDR2 SYDVKM. V was trimmed by 3 bases and J by 4 bases, leaving 18 bases between them. The CDR3 spells CASSFRALRAHNEKLFF. CDR3 nucleotides: TGTGCCAGCAGTTTTCGCGCACTCAGGGCTCATAATGAAAAACTGTTTTTT.

This sequence joins TRBV18 and TRBJ2-7; 7 bases match TRBD1. CDR3 size: 15 residues. The V segment lost 3 bases and the J segment 2 bases; nucleotides outside the gene matches: 7. CDR1 and CDR2 (germline): KGHSH, LQKENI. CDR3 sequence (DNA): TGTGCCAGCTCACCGGCCGGGACAGTCCCCTACGAGCAGTACTTC. This encodes CASSPAGTVPYEQYF.

This rearrangement joins TRBV4-3 to TRBJ2-2, with TRBD2 identical over 7 bases. The CDR3 runs to 14 residues. Trimming cost V 2 bases and J 4 bases; bases outside gene matches: 1. Germline V lookup: CDR1 LGHNA, CDR2 YSLEER. The CDR3 nucleotides are TGCGCCAGCAGCCAATGGACTAGCACCGGGGAGCTGTTTTTT. Protein: CASSQWTSTGELFF.

This clone was found a few times. This chain joins TRBV2 and TRBJ2-7, with a possible D match to TRBD1 (6 bases). The V gene lost 8 bases and the J gene lost 6 bases, with 14 bases spanning the gap. The CDR3 runs to 12 residues. The germline V gene has CDR1 SNHLY and CDR2 FYNNEI. CDR3 DNA: TGTGCCAGCTCCAGGGGAGTAGGCGAGCAGTACTTC. Amino acid sequence: CASSRGVGEQYF. Full variable domain (outside the CDR3, taken from reference TRBV2 and TRBJ2-7): EPEVTQTPSHQVTQMGQEVILRCVPISNHLYFYWYRQILGQKVEFLVSFYNNEISEKSEIFDDQFSVERPDGSNFTLKIRSTKLEDSAMYFCASSRGVGEQYFGPGTRLTVT.

The V gene is TRBV14, the J gene TRBJ2-3; tentatively, D is TRBD1 (5 bases). Germline CDR1 reads SGHDN; CDR2 reads FVKESK. The V and J ends lost 2 bases and 4 bases respectively, with 7 bases between them. The CDR3 extends over 13 amino acids. CDR3 nucleotides: TGTGCCAGCAGCCAACAGGGCCCAGATACGCAGTATTTT. It translates to CASSQQGPDTQYF.

The chain couples TRBV2 to TRBJ1-2, with a tentative D call TRBD1 (5 bases). Germline V CDR1 and CDR2: SNHLY, FYNNEI. The V and J ends lost 6 bases and 7 bases respectively, with 18 bases between them. This CDR3 comprises 14 residues. CDR3 sequence: CASSLGADVGGYTF. The DNA for the CDR3 is TGTGCCAGCAGCTTAGGGGCCGACGTGGGTGGCTACACCTTC.

V gene TRBV5-4 combines with J gene TRBJ2-1; TRBD2 matches 16 bases. CDR1 is SGHNT and CDR2 is YYREEE in the germline V gene (reference sequence). CDR3 length equals 16 residues. After removal of 4 bases from V and 9 bases from J, the junction contained 7 bases not matched to a gene. CDR3 coding DNA: TGTGCCAGCAGCCCTGGGGGGACTAGCGGGAGGGGTGAGCAGTTCTTC. It codes for CASSPGGTSGRGEQFF.

This chain joins TRBV6-5 and TRBJ1-4; 7 nucleotides agree with TRBD1. Trimming cost V 0 bases and J 8 bases; bases outside gene matches: 9. Germline loops: CDR1 MNHEY, CDR2 SVGAGI. The CDR3 spans 16 residues. This CDR3 reads CASSYSTGSRGEKLFF. DNA for the CDR3: TGTGCCAGCAGTTACTCGACAGGGAGCCGCGGCGAAAAACTGTTTTTT.

This rearrangement joins TRBV5-6 to TRBJ2-5, with D possibly being TRBD2 (5 bases). The CDR3 runs to 14 residues. The germline gives CDR1 SGHDT, CDR2 YYEEEE. V lost 0 bases to trimming and J lost 5 bases, with 11 bases between them. The CDR3 region is CASSLVVARETQYF. CDR3 DNA sequence: TGTGCCAGCAGCTTGGTGGTAGCGAGGGAGACCCAGTACTTC.

The gene calls are TRBV4-3 and TRBJ2-2; 10 nucleotides align to TRBD2. After removal of 0 bases from V and 0 bases from J, the junction contained 10 bases not matched to a gene. Germline V CDR1 and CDR2: LGHNA, YSLEER. This CDR3 has 20 amino acids. The CDR3 DNA sequence: TGCGCCAGCAGCCAAGATTGGGTGGTAGCGGGAGGTCCGAACACCGGGGAGCTGTTTTTT. Its translation is CASSQDWVVAGGPNTGELFF.

The chain is built from TRBV7-2 and TRBJ2-3; D is unresolved. The germline V and J ends were trimmed by 1 base and 2 bases, with 10 bases remaining between them. The CDR3 has 15 residues. The germline V gene encodes CDR1 SGHTA and CDR2 FQGNSA. This chain's CDR3 is CASSLVAWITDTQYF. The CDR3 coding sequence is TGTGCCAGCAGCTTAGTAGCCTGGATCACAGATACGCAGTATTTT.

This chain joins TRBV6-5 and TRBJ2-5; 9 bases agree with TRBD1. Trimming took 6 bases from V and 1 from J; bases not matched to a gene: 6. This CDR3 contains 15 residues. CDR1 is MNHEY, CDR2 SVGAGI, per germline. CDR3 loop: CASRPQGAVQETQYF. CDR3 sequence (DNA): TGTGCCAGCAGACCACAGGGGGCGGTCCAAGAGACCCAGTACTTC.

This chain joins TRBV4-1 and TRBJ1-3, with 7 positions matching TRBD1. Per germline, CDR1 MGHRA and CDR2 YSYEKL. The trim removed 4 bases at V and 3 bases at J, leaving 9 bases unmatched. This CDR3 has 16 amino acids. The CDR3 reads CASSPGDRVGGNTIYF. The CDR3 DNA reads as TGCGCCAGCAGCCCCGGCGACAGGGTTGGTGGAAACACCATATATTTT.

V usage is TRBV10-3 and J usage is TRBJ2-1, with 14 nucleotides matching TRBD2. Germline assignment: CDR1 ENHRY and CDR2 SYGVKD. The junction had 7 bases not matched to a gene; V was cut back by 6 bases and J by 6 bases. The CDR3 length is 16 residues. The CDR3 DNA sequence: TGTGCCATCAGCGCTCCGGGACTAGCGGGAGTCAATGAGCAGTTCTTC. This translates into CAISAPGLAGVNEQFF.

The rearrangement uses TRBV4-3 and TRBJ1-5; no clear D. V lost 0 bases and J lost 5, with 5 bases in between. Germline CDR1 reads LGHNA; CDR2 reads YSLEER. The CDR3 is 13 residues long. This CDR3 is CASSQDRDQPQHF. DNA for the CDR3: TGCGCCAGCAGCCAAGATCGGGATCAGCCCCAGCATTTT.

This chain joins TRBV7-2 and TRBJ2-1; D uncertain. Looked up from germline, CDR1 is SGHTA and CDR2 is FQGNSA. The V gene lost 6 bases and the J gene lost 8 bases, with 17 bases spanning the gap. The CDR3 consists of 14 residues. The CDR3 region is CASRLEIGYHEQFF. The CDR3, as DNA: TGTGCCAGCAGACTTGAAATTGGTTATCATGAGCAGTTCTTC. Supplemented by reference TRBV7-2 and TRBJ2-1, the full variable domain reads GAGVSQSPSNKVTEKGKDVELRCDPISGHTALYWYRQSLGQGLEFLIYFQGNSAPDKSGLPSDRFSAERTGGSVSTLTIQRTQQEDSAVYLCASRLEIGYHEQFFGPGTRLTVL.

The chain recombines TRBV6-5 with TRBJ2-7; TRBD1 is a possible D gene (5 bases). The V gene lost 4 bases and the J gene lost 2 bases, with 9 bases spanning the gap. In germline, CDR1 is MNHEY, CDR2 SVGAGI. CDR3 length: 13 amino acids. CDR3 DNA: TGTGCCAGCAGTTCCTACAGGACCTACGAGCAGTACTTC. It yields the protein CASSSYRTYEQYF.

This clone was seen only once. The chain is built from TRBV5-1 and TRBJ2-7; perhaps TRBD1 as D (6 bases). The CDR3 totals 16 residues. Germline values: CDR1 SGHRS, CDR2 YFSETQ. The V end lost 0 bases, the J end lost 0 bases, and 13 bases lay between the germline ends. The CDR3 nucleotides are TGCGCCAGCAGCTTGGCGGACAGAGATTTCTCCTACGAGCAGTACTTC. Its translation: CASSLADRDFSYEQYF.

The V call is TRBV4-2, the J call TRBJ2-1, with D perhaps matching TRBD2 (7 bases). Germline CDR1 reads LGHNA; CDR2 reads YNFKEQ. CDR3 length: 16 residues. Trimming removed 0 bases from V and 8 bases from J, with 17 bases in between. For the CDR3, the DNA is TGTGCCAGCAGCCAAGATGATTGGGGGGGCAGGTATGAGCAGTTCTTC. Its protein product is CASSQDDWGGRYEQFF.

CDR3: CASSPGTGAHQPQHF. The CDR3 DNA is TGTGCCAGCTCACCCGGGACAGGGGCCCATCAGCCCCAGCATTTT. The genes are TRBV18 and TRBJ1-5, with 10 bases that match TRBD1. The CDR3 extends over 15 amino acids. Germline lookup yields CDR1 KGHSH and CDR2 LQKENI. V shed 3 bases, J shed 5 bases, and the junction held 4 bases outside the gene matches.

The DNA of the CDR3 is TGTGCCAGCAGTGACCCTCGAACGGGGGGAATCTACAATGAGCAGTTCTTC. It specifies CASSDPRTGGIYNEQFF. The chain has TRBV6-4 and TRBJ2-1, with 7 bases matching TRBD2. This CDR3 spans 17 amino acids. J gave up 3 bases and V 2 bases, and 10 bases lay outside the gene matches. The germline CDR1 and CDR2 sequences are MRHNA and SNTAGT.